These T cell receptor beta chains were read from a single sample in a study of STAT3 mutations in large granular lymphocyte leukemia. Assay: immunoSEQ multiplex PCR; the TCRdb copy retains only in-frame clones and omits some. In the table there are thousands of clones, approximately 50% of which are singletons. The sequenced material came from peripheral blood mononuclear cells. The receptors were sampled from a woman aged 70-85 years with T-cell large granular lymphocyte leukemia. Some clones in this sample may be carry-over from other donors' samples. Both conserved end residues are part of each CDR3. Each record gives: V gene, D gene, clone size, J gene, CDR3 length, CDR3 protein, CDR3 DNA. A D gene is named only where the DNA matches it firmly. Some rows mark clone size as missing; the rest say once, few, many or name a class of expanded clone.

v_call: TRBV12-5
d_call: TRBD1
clone_size: .
j_call: TRBJ1-5
cdr3_length: 16
cdr3_aa: CASQGRDRVLGQPQHF
cdr3_nt: TGTGCTAGTCAAGGCCGGGACAGGGTATTAGGTCAGCCCCAGCATTTT

v_call: TRBV30
d_call: TRBD1
clone_size: .
j_call: TRBJ1-5
cdr3_length: 15
cdr3_aa: CAWSVRGQGRQPQHF
cdr3_nt: TGTGCCTGGAGTGTACGGGGACAGGGACGACAGCCCCAGCATTTT

v_call: TRBV15
d_call: .
clone_size: .
j_call: TRBJ1-2
cdr3_length: 12
cdr3_aa: CATSRGFDGYTF
cdr3_nt: TGTGCCACCAGCAGAGGTTTTGATGGCTACACCTTC

v_call: TRBV5-1
d_call: TRBD1
clone_size: .
j_call: TRBJ1-2
cdr3_length: 14
cdr3_aa: CASSRTGEVYGYTF
cdr3_nt: TGCGCCAGCAGCCGGACAGGGGAGGTCTATGGCTACACCTTC

v_call: TRBV30
d_call: TRBD2
clone_size: .
j_call: TRBJ2-1
cdr3_length: 13
cdr3_aa: CAWSVGLAGVWFF
cdr3_nt: TGTGCCTGGAGTGTAGGACTAGCGGGAGTATGGTTCTTC

v_call: TRBV30
d_call: .
clone_size: few
j_call: TRBJ1-1
cdr3_length: 13
cdr3_aa: CAWSRGTNTEAFF
cdr3_nt: TGTGCCTGGAGTAGGGGCACGAACACTGAAGCTTTCTTT

v_call: TRBV18
d_call: .
clone_size: .
j_call: TRBJ2-7
cdr3_length: 14
cdr3_aa: CASQRGAQAYEQYF
cdr3_nt: TGTGCCAGCCAAAGGGGGGCGCAGGCCTACGAGCAGTACTTC

v_call: TRBV5-1
d_call: .
clone_size: once
j_call: TRBJ1-1
cdr3_length: 14
cdr3_aa: CASSSGTQILGAFF
cdr3_nt: TGCGCCAGCAGCTCCGGGACGCAAATCCTTGGAGCTTTCTTT

v_call: TRBV14
d_call: TRBD1
clone_size: .
j_call: TRBJ2-7
cdr3_length: 13
cdr3_aa: CASSQGQGAGQYF
cdr3_nt: TGTGCCAGCAGCCAGGGACAGGGGGCTGGGCAGTACTTC

v_call: TRBV18
d_call: .
clone_size: .
j_call: TRBJ1-5
cdr3_length: 16
cdr3_aa: CASSREGRVKPQPQHF
cdr3_nt: TGTGCCAGCTCGCGAGAGGGACGGGTCAAGCCTCAGCCCCAGCATTTT

v_call: TRBV19
d_call: .
clone_size: few
j_call: TRBJ2-3
cdr3_length: 14
cdr3_aa: CASSMKQGLGAQYF
cdr3_nt: TGTGCCAGTAGTATGAAACAAGGGTTAGGCGCGCAGTATTTT

v_call: TRBV7-9
d_call: TRBD1
clone_size: .
j_call: TRBJ1-1
cdr3_length: 17
cdr3_aa: CASSAGAGTGGTSEAFF
cdr3_nt: TGTGCCAGCAGCGCCGGGGCCGGAACAGGGGGGACGAGTGAAGCTTTCTTT

v_call: TRBV28
d_call: TRBD2
clone_size: .
j_call: TRBJ2-7
cdr3_length: 13
cdr3_aa: CASNLSGNYEQYF
cdr3_nt: TGTGCCAGCAACCTCAGCGGGAACTACGAGCAGTACTTC

v_call: TRBV9
d_call: .
clone_size: few
j_call: TRBJ2-3
cdr3_length: 14
cdr3_aa: CASSVGRGTDTQYF
cdr3_nt: TGTGCCAGCAGCGTAGGTAGGGGCACAGATACGCAGTATTTT

v_call: TRBV30
d_call: .
clone_size: few
j_call: TRBJ1-2
cdr3_length: 13
cdr3_aa: CAWSLRGGYGYTF
cdr3_nt: TGTGCCTGGAGTTTGAGGGGGGGATATGGCTACACCTTC

v_call: TRBV29-1
d_call: .
clone_size: .
j_call: TRBJ1-1
cdr3_length: 13
cdr3_aa: CSVAGQMNTEAFF
cdr3_nt: TGCAGCGTTGCCGGACAGATGAACACTGAAGCTTTCTTT

v_call: TRBV28
d_call: .
clone_size: few
j_call: TRBJ2-7
cdr3_length: 13
cdr3_aa: CASSLHTAYEQYF
cdr3_nt: TGTGCCAGCAGTTTACACACAGCATACGAGCAGTACTTC

v_call: TRBV30
d_call: TRBD2
clone_size: .
j_call: TRBJ2-3
cdr3_length: 13
cdr3_aa: CAWTSGSTDTQYF
cdr3_nt: TGTGCCTGGACTAGCGGGAGTACAGATACGCAGTATTTT

v_call: TRBV30
d_call: .
clone_size: .
j_call: TRBJ2-5
cdr3_length: 11
cdr3_aa: CAWSAGWTQYF
cdr3_nt: TGTGCCTGGAGCGCCGGGTGGACCCAGTACTTC

v_call: TRBV30
d_call: .
clone_size: .
j_call: TRBJ1-5
cdr3_length: 15
cdr3_aa: CAWSGRFGPNQPQHF
cdr3_nt: TGTGCCTGGAGTGGTCGGTTTGGGCCCAATCAGCCCCAGCATTTT

v_call: TRBV30
d_call: TRBD1
clone_size: few
j_call: TRBJ1-2
cdr3_length: 16
cdr3_aa: CAWSVTRTGGSYGYTF
cdr3_nt: TGTGCCTGGAGTGTAACCCGTACAGGGGGCTCCTATGGCTACACCTTC

v_call: TRBV5-1
d_call: .
clone_size: .
j_call: TRBJ1-2
cdr3_length: 15
cdr3_aa: CASSLGGSINYGYTF
cdr3_nt: TGCGCCAGCAGCTTGGGGGGCAGCATAAACTATGGCTACACCTTC

v_call: TRBV18
d_call: .
clone_size: .
j_call: TRBJ1-5
cdr3_length: 14
cdr3_aa: CASSPDGINQPQHF
cdr3_nt: TGTGCCAGCTCACCCGACGGAATCAATCAGCCCCAGCATTTT

v_call: TRBV6-1
d_call: TRBD2
clone_size: few
j_call: TRBJ2-3
cdr3_length: 14
cdr3_aa: CASNSGSGADTQYF
cdr3_nt: TGTGCCAGTAATAGCGGGAGTGGGGCAGATACGCAGTATTTT

v_call: TRBV5-1
d_call: .
clone_size: .
j_call: TRBJ1-5
cdr3_length: 16
cdr3_aa: CASSLVAGEPGQPQHF
cdr3_nt: TGCGCCAGCAGCTTGGTCGCAGGGGAGCCGGGTCAGCCCCAGCATTTT

v_call: TRBV5-1
d_call: TRBD2
clone_size: few
j_call: TRBJ2-1
cdr3_length: 14
cdr3_aa: CASMGLASNNEQFF
cdr3_nt: TGCGCCAGCATGGGACTAGCGAGCAACAATGAGCAGTTCTTC

v_call: TRBV30
d_call: .
clone_size: few
j_call: TRBJ1-1
cdr3_length: 13
cdr3_aa: CAWRPGGLAEAFF
cdr3_nt: TGTGCCTGGAGACCCGGGGGGCTGGCTGAAGCTTTCTTT

v_call: TRBV5-1
d_call: .
clone_size: .
j_call: TRBJ1-1
cdr3_length: 12
cdr3_aa: CASSFGDTEAFF
cdr3_nt: TGCGCCAGCAGCTTCGGGGACACTGAAGCTTTCTTT

v_call: TRBV29-1
d_call: TRBD1
clone_size: .
j_call: TRBJ1-5
cdr3_length: 15
cdr3_aa: CSAFFGTGVRQPQHF
cdr3_nt: TGCAGCGCCTTTTTCGGGACAGGGGTTCGTCAGCCCCAGCATTTT

v_call: TRBV10-2
d_call: .
clone_size: few
j_call: TRBJ2-7
cdr3_length: 13
cdr3_aa: CASRAAGDYEQYF
cdr3_nt: TGCGCCAGCAGAGCGGCCGGCGACTACGAGCAGTACTTC

v_call: TRBV6-5
d_call: TRBD1
clone_size: medium-sized
j_call: TRBJ1-2
cdr3_length: 14
cdr3_aa: CASSYGDRAEGYTF
cdr3_nt: TGTGCCAGCAGTTACGGGGACAGGGCAGAGGGCTACACCTTC

v_call: TRBV10-3
d_call: .
clone_size: .
j_call: TRBJ1-1
cdr3_length: 14
cdr3_aa: CAISAFRERTEAFF
cdr3_nt: TGTGCCATCAGCGCGTTCAGGGAGAGGACTGAAGCTTTCTTT

v_call: TRBV7-2
d_call: .
clone_size: .
j_call: TRBJ2-5
cdr3_length: 14
cdr3_aa: CASSLGAQQETQYF
cdr3_nt: TGTGCCAGCAGCTTAGGAGCACAGCAAGAGACCCAGTACTTC

v_call: TRBV7-9
d_call: .
clone_size: few
j_call: TRBJ1-2
cdr3_length: 14
cdr3_aa: CASSLDQAEYGYTF
cdr3_nt: TGTGCCAGCAGCTTAGATCAGGCTGAGTATGGCTACACCTTC

v_call: TRBV13
d_call: .
clone_size: .
j_call: TRBJ2-5
cdr3_length: 12
cdr3_aa: CASSLLRGAQYF
cdr3_nt: TGTGCCAGCAGCTTACTCAGGGGAGCCCAGTACTTC

v_call: TRBV30
d_call: .
clone_size: few
j_call: TRBJ2-7
cdr3_length: 13
cdr3_aa: CAWSVGGSYEQYF
cdr3_nt: TGTGCCTGGAGTGTCGGAGGGAGTTACGAGCAGTACTTC

v_call: TRBV30
d_call: .
clone_size: .
j_call: TRBJ1-1
cdr3_length: 13
cdr3_aa: CAWSRVLGTEAFF
cdr3_nt: TGTGCCTGGAGTCGAGTCTTGGGGACTGAAGCTTTCTTT

v_call: TRBV18
d_call: .
clone_size: .
j_call: TRBJ2-5
cdr3_length: 14
cdr3_aa: CASSPPSPKETQYF
cdr3_nt: TGTGCCAGCTCACCACCGTCCCCTAAAGAGACCCAGTACTTC

v_call: TRBV9
d_call: .
clone_size: few
j_call: TRBJ2-7
cdr3_length: 13
cdr3_aa: CASSVGHSYEQYF
cdr3_nt: TGTGCCAGCAGCGTAGGACACTCCTACGAGCAGTACTTC

v_call: TRBV5-1
d_call: .
clone_size: .
j_call: TRBJ1-2
cdr3_length: 16
cdr3_aa: CASSRRDGAEDYGYTF
cdr3_nt: TGCGCCAGCAGCCGCAGGGACGGGGCAGAAGACTATGGCTACACCTTC

v_call: TRBV5-1
d_call: TRBD2
clone_size: few
j_call: TRBJ2-2
cdr3_length: 17
cdr3_aa: CASSFTIAGAGSGELFF
cdr3_nt: TGCGCCAGCAGCTTCACTATAGCGGGAGCGGGGTCCGGGGAGCTGTTTTTT

v_call: TRBV25-1
d_call: .
clone_size: .
j_call: TRBJ1-2
cdr3_length: 15
cdr3_aa: CASSGPYSRRGGYTF
cdr3_nt: TGTGCCAGCAGTGGTCCTTACTCGCGGAGGGGTGGCTACACCTTC

v_call: TRBV18
d_call: TRBD1
clone_size: .
j_call: TRBJ2-7
cdr3_length: 13
cdr3_aa: CASSPPGTGEQYF
cdr3_nt: TGTGCCAGCTCACCACCTGGGACAGGCGAGCAGTACTTC

v_call: TRBV5-1
d_call: .
clone_size: .
j_call: TRBJ1-2
cdr3_length: 13
cdr3_aa: CASRSDGYYGYTF
cdr3_nt: TGCGCCAGCAGATCTGACGGCTACTATGGCTACACCTTC

v_call: TRBV10-2
d_call: .
clone_size: .
j_call: TRBJ1-5
cdr3_length: 14
cdr3_aa: CATNTDAYNQPQHF
cdr3_nt: TGCGCCACGAACACTGACGCGTACAATCAGCCCCAGCATTTT

v_call: TRBV18
d_call: .
clone_size: .
j_call: TRBJ1-1
cdr3_length: 14
cdr3_aa: CASSRDGSGDEAFF
cdr3_nt: TGTGCCAGCTCACGGGACGGGTCCGGTGATGAAGCTTTCTTT

v_call: TRBV5-1
d_call: .
clone_size: .
j_call: TRBJ2-7
cdr3_length: 14
cdr3_aa: CASSLDLQGAEQYF
cdr3_nt: TGCGCCAGCAGCTTGGATCTCCAGGGAGCCGAGCAGTACTTC

v_call: TRBV6-1
d_call: TRBD1
clone_size: .
j_call: TRBJ2-7
cdr3_length: 14
cdr3_aa: CASSELGQGYEQYF
cdr3_nt: TGTGCCAGCAGTGAATTGGGACAGGGGTATGAGCAGTACTTC

v_call: TRBV5-1
d_call: TRBD1
clone_size: .
j_call: TRBJ1-3
cdr3_length: 13
cdr3_aa: CASSFGQGRTIYF
cdr3_nt: TGCGCCAGCAGCTTCGGACAGGGGAGAACCATATATTTT

v_call: TRBV6-6
d_call: .
clone_size: .
j_call: TRBJ1-2
cdr3_length: 14
cdr3_aa: CASSNPGQRNGYTF
cdr3_nt: TGTGCCAGCAGTAACCCGGGACAACGGAATGGCTACACCTTC

v_call: TRBV11-3
d_call: TRBD2
clone_size: few
j_call: TRBJ2-1
cdr3_length: 15
cdr3_aa: CASSLTSGSLNEQFF
cdr3_nt: TGTGCCAGCAGCTTGACTAGCGGGAGTTTGAATGAGCAGTTCTTC

v_call: TRBV5-1
d_call: TRBD1
clone_size: .
j_call: TRBJ1-2
cdr3_length: 12
cdr3_aa: CASSDGQGHRTF
cdr3_nt: TGCGCCAGCAGCGATGGACAGGGCCATCGCACCTTC

v_call: TRBV10-3
d_call: .
clone_size: .
j_call: TRBJ2-5
cdr3_length: 16
cdr3_aa: CAISESIGGRQETQYF
cdr3_nt: TGTGCCATCAGTGAGTCGATTGGGGGCAGACAAGAGACCCAGTACTTC

v_call: TRBV18
d_call: .
clone_size: .
j_call: TRBJ1-4
cdr3_length: 12
cdr3_aa: CASSPQGWKLFF
cdr3_nt: TGTGCCAGCTCACCCCAGGGTTGGAAACTGTTTTTT

v_call: TRBV5-1
d_call: .
clone_size: .
j_call: TRBJ1-4
cdr3_length: 15
cdr3_aa: CASSLARGTNEKLFF
cdr3_nt: TGCGCCAGCAGCTTGGCGAGGGGCACTAATGAAAAACTGTTTTTT

v_call: TRBV30
d_call: .
clone_size: .
j_call: TRBJ2-7
cdr3_length: 15
cdr3_aa: CAWRERKGFVYEQYF
cdr3_nt: TGTGCCTGGAGGGAGCGGAAAGGGTTCGTATACGAGCAGTACTTC

v_call: TRBV5-5
d_call: .
clone_size: .
j_call: TRBJ2-3
cdr3_length: 15
cdr3_aa: CASSLGGTSTDTQYF
cdr3_nt: TGTGCCAGCAGCTTAGGCGGAACTAGCACAGATACGCAGTATTTT

v_call: TRBV11-2
d_call: .
clone_size: .
j_call: TRBJ2-7
cdr3_length: 10
cdr3_aa: CASSFREQYF
cdr3_nt: TGTGCCAGCAGCTTCCGAGAGCAGTACTTC

v_call: TRBV30
d_call: TRBD1
clone_size: once
j_call: TRBJ1-2
cdr3_length: 13
cdr3_aa: CAWTLRGVGGYTF
cdr3_nt: TGTGCCTGGACCCTCAGGGGGGTCGGAGGCTACACCTTC